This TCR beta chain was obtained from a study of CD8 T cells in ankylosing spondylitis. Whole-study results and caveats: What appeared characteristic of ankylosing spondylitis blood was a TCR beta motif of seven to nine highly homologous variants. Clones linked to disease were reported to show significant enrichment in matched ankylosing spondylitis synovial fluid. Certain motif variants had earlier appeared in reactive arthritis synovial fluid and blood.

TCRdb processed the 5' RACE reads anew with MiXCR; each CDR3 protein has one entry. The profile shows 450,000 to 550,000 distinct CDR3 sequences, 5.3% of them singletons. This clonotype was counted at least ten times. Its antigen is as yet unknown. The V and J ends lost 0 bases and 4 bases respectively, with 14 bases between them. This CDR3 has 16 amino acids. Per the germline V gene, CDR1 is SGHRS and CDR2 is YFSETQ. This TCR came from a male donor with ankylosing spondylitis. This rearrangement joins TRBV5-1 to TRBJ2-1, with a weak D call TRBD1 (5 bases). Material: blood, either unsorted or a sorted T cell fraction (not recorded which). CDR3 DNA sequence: TGCGCCAGCAGCTTGGAGGGGTTAACGGGTTACAATGAGCAGTTCTTC. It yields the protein CASSLEGLTGYNEQFF.